Listed below are T cell receptor beta chains from one sample, sequenced in a study of T cells after yellow fever vaccination. TCRdb ran MiXCR on the 5' RACE reads and lists one entry per CDR3 protein. The sample has around 530,000 distinct CDR3 sequences, roughly a sixth seen once. Material: PBMCs, obtained 5 to 6 days after the first yellow fever vaccination. These receptors were obtained from a man aged 18 to 29 who received the YFV17D yellow fever vaccine. The CDR3 runs from the conserved cysteine through the conserved F or W. A D gene is named only where the DNA matches it firmly. Not every row has a clone size; where given, it reads once, few, many or a size class.

d_call,j_call,v_call,clone_size,cdr3_aa,cdr3_nt
TRBD1,TRBJ1-2,TRBV6-5,-,CASSYPYEGAPNYGYTF,TGTGCCAGCAGTTACCCTTATGAGGGGGCGCCGAACTATGGCTACACCTTC
-,TRBJ2-5,TRBV9,-,CASSANSGETQYF,TGTGCCAGCAGCGCGAACTCCGGTGAGACCCAGTACTTC
-,TRBJ2-3,TRBV4-1,-,CASSKKVGASDTQYF,TGCGCCAGCAGCAAAAAAGTTGGAGCCTCAGATACGCAGTATTTT
-,TRBJ1-6,TRBV20-1,-,CSAGAHSPLHF,TGCAGTGCTGGGGCCCATTCACCCCTCCACTTT
-,TRBJ1-2,TRBV7-9,few,CASSAGQTYGYTF,TGTGCCAGCAGCGCAGGACAGACCTATGGCTACACCTTC
TRBD2,TRBJ2-3,TRBV6-5,few,CASSYSASGLTDTQYF,TGTGCCAGCAGTTACTCGGCTAGCGGCCTCACAGATACGCAGTATTTT
TRBD2,TRBJ2-2,TRBV20-1,few,CSAPGLAGSDGELFF,TGCAGTGCTCCGGGACTAGCGGGTTCAGACGGGGAGCTGTTTTTT
-,TRBJ1-5,TRBV18,-,CASSQGWQPQHF,TGTGCCAGCTCACAGGGCTGGCAGCCCCAGCATTTT
-,TRBJ1-6,TRBV9,-,CASSVLAQSGVGGSPLHF,TGTGCCAGCAGCGTATTGGCCCAGAGTGGGGTCGGGGGTTCACCCCTCCACTTT
-,TRBJ2-5,TRBV12-3/TRBV12-4,-,CASSLYPEETQYF,TGTGCCAGCAGTTTATACCCTGAAGAGACCCAGTACTTC
TRBD2,TRBJ2-3,TRBV20-1,few,CSASRAGGPGDTQYF,TGCAGTGCTTCCCGAGCGGGGGGGCCAGGAGATACGCAGTATTTT
-,TRBJ1-1,TRBV7-9,-,CASSPYINTEAFF,TGTGCCAGCAGCCCCTATATTAACACTGAAGCTTTCTTT
-,TRBJ2-6,TRBV7-9,few,CASSLDVSGANVLTF,TGTGCCAGCAGCTTAGATGTCTCTGGGGCCAACGTCCTGACTTTC
-,TRBJ1-1,TRBV5-1,few,CASSLDTTEAFF,TGCGCCAGCAGCTTGGACACCACTGAAGCTTTCTTT
-,TRBJ1-1,TRBV5-1,few,CASSFTTRNTEAFF,TGCGCCAGCAGCTTTACCACACGGAACACTGAAGCTTTCTTT
TRBD1,TRBJ1-1,TRBV12-3/TRBV12-4,-,CASIPRGLMNTEAFF,TGTGCCAGCATTCCTAGGGGGCTAATGAACACTGAAGCTTTCTTT
-,TRBJ1-5,TRBV9,few,CASSVGTGDQPQHF,TGTGCCAGCAGCGTAGGGACCGGGGACCAGCCCCAGCATTTT
-,TRBJ2-3,TRBV5-1,few,CASSSDRRFVPDTQYF,TGCGCCAGCAGTTCTGACAGACGTTTTGTCCCAGATACGCAGTATTTT
-,TRBJ2-1,TRBV12-3/TRBV12-4,few,CASSHLSSSYNEQFF,TGTGCCAGCAGTCACTTAAGCAGCTCCTACAATGAGCAGTTCTTC
TRBD1,TRBJ1-4,TRBV6-2/TRBV6-3,few,CASSFSGQDEKLFF,TGTGCCAGCAGTTTTTCGGGACAGGATGAAAAACTGTTTTTT
-,TRBJ2-3,TRBV20-1,-,CSARDAGRGTDTQYF,TGCAGTGCTAGAGATGCAGGACGGGGCACAGATACGCAGTATTTT
TRBD2,TRBJ2-7,TRBV12-3/TRBV12-4,few,CASSQRESGHEQYF,TGTGCCAGTTCCCAGCGGGAATCGGGGCACGAGCAGTACTTC
-,TRBJ2-5,TRBV20-1,few,CSAGNRAVTQYF,TGCAGTGCTGGAAACCGGGCTGTGACCCAGTACTTC
-,TRBJ2-5,TRBV5-1,-,CASSFMGGRETQYF,TGCGCCAGCAGCTTTATGGGCGGGCGAGAGACCCAGTACTTC
-,TRBJ1-4,TRBV7-9,-,CASSGWEGSNEKLFF,TGTGCCAGCAGCGGATGGGAGGGGTCTAATGAAAAACTGTTTTTT
-,TRBJ1-2,TRBV5-1,few,CASSLSGSTYGYTF,TGCGCCAGCAGCTTGAGCGGCAGCACCTATGGCTACACCTTC
TRBD1,TRBJ1-2,TRBV28,many,CASSPAGQGAYGYTF,TGTGCCAGCAGCCCCGCGGGACAGGGAGCCTATGGCTACACCTTC
-,TRBJ2-1,TRBV20-1,-,CSARQRRRFSNEQFF,TGCAGTGCTAGGCAGAGGCGGCGGTTCTCCAATGAGCAGTTCTTC
TRBD2,TRBJ2-2,TRBV9,-,CASSVGALRTSSIGELFF,TGTGCCAGCAGCGTAGGGGCCCTTAGGACTAGCTCCATCGGGGAGCTGTTTTTT
TRBD2,TRBJ2-2,TRBV4-3,few,CASSQEQLGSGAGELFF,TGCGCCAGCAGCCAAGAGCAACTGGGTAGCGGGGCCGGGGAGCTGTTTTTT
-,TRBJ1-2,TRBV5-1,-,CASSLGRAGGYTF,TGCGCCAGCAGCTTGGGCAGGGCCGGTGGCTACACCTTC
-,TRBJ1-1,TRBV7-9,few,CASSLGRVTEAFF,TGTGCCAGCAGCTTGGGCAGGGTGACTGAAGCTTTCTTT
-,TRBJ2-6,TRBV11-2,-,CASSGWGTQSSGANVLTF,TGTGCCAGCAGTGGTTGGGGGACCCAGAGCTCTGGGGCCAACGTCCTGACTTTC
-,TRBJ2-3,TRBV9,few,CASSTGDISGRDTQYF,TGTGCCAGCAGCACCGGGGACATTTCAGGGCGGGATACGCAGTATTTT
-,TRBJ1-2,TRBV7-2,few,CASSPWAGENYGYTF,TGTGCCAGCAGCCCATGGGCAGGGGAAAACTATGGCTACACCTTC
-,TRBJ1-1,TRBV4-3,-,CASSQDRRSEAFF,TGCGCCAGCAGCCAAGATAGGAGATCTGAAGCTTTCTTT
TRBD2,TRBJ2-3,TRBV6-2/TRBV6-3,few,CASSSFSGKTSDTQYF,TGTGCCAGCAGTTCTTTTAGCGGGAAGACATCGGATACGCAGTATTTT
-,TRBJ2-6,TRBV24-1,-,CATSAQTGGANVLTF,TGTGCCACCAGTGCGCAGACCGGAGGGGCCAACGTCCTGACTTTC
-,TRBJ1-4,TRBV7-2,few,CASSSVGAGGDEKLFF,TGTGCCAGCAGCTCGGTCGGGGCCGGGGGAGATGAAAAACTGTTTTTT
TRBD2,TRBJ2-5,TRBV20-1,few,CSAMPGAGGWETQYF,TGCAGTGCTATGCCTGGTGCGGGGGGTTGGGAGACCCAGTACTTC
TRBD1,TRBJ1-2,TRBV20-1,-,CSAKRDRGLYTF,TGCAGTGCTAAGAGGGACAGGGGGTTATACACCTTC
TRBD1,TRBJ1-1,TRBV7-9,-,CASSLGGTGGYTEAFF,TGTGCCAGCAGCTTAGGCGGGACAGGGGGGTACACTGAAGCTTTCTTT
-,TRBJ1-1,TRBV27,-,CASSFLGGRAEAFF,TGTGCCAGCAGTTTTTTGGGGGGTAGAGCTGAAGCTTTCTTT
-,TRBJ1-5,TRBV18,few,CASSPDIGPQPQHF,TGTGCCAGCTCACCCGACATTGGGCCTCAGCCCCAGCATTTT
-,TRBJ1-2,TRBV5-1,few,CASSFDKGQVDGYTF,TGCGCCAGCAGCTTCGATAAAGGCCAGGTCGACGGCTACACCTTC